The 17 T cell receptor beta chains given below trace back to one sample, sequenced in a study of cytomegalovirus exposure and HLA in healthy donors. Libraries were prepared by immunoSEQ multiplex PCR; TCRdb keeps only in-frame clonotypes and omits some of them. The sample has 150,000 to 200,000 clones; 84% are singletons. Sequenced sample: PBMCs. These receptor sequences come from a man aged 25-45 years in good health and CMV-seropositive.

This clone was recorded a few times. This chain uses TRBV6-5 with TRBJ1-2; D gene uncertain. Germline values: CDR1 MNHEY, CDR2 SVGAGI. Trimming took 6 bases from V and 3 from J, leaving 11 bases between them. The CDR3 runs to 13 residues. Here the CDR3 reads CASSDNLYYGYTF. CDR3 sequence (DNA): TGTGCCAGCAGCGACAACTTATACTATGGCTACACCTTC.

The V and J genes are TRBV23-1 and TRBJ2-6; D is possibly TRBD2 (6 bases). TRBV23-1 is an open reading frame, and its role is uncertain. There are 21 residues in the CDR3. The V gene lost 0 bases and the J gene lost 1 base, with 22 bases spanning the gap. The CDR3 protein is CASSQSRDYAQRLSGANVLTF. CDR3 DNA sequence: TGCGCCAGCAGTCAATCGCGGGATTACGCTCAGAGGCTGTCTGGGGCCAACGTCCTGACTTTC.

The J gene is TRBJ2-2, the V gene TRBV30; possible D gene TRBD1, 6 bases. The CDR3 is 14 residues long. Germline lookup yields CDR1 GTSNPN and CDR2 SVGIG (reference sequence). Trimming cost V 0 bases and J 4 bases, with 9 bases left between them. The CDR3 DNA sequence: TGTGCCTGGAGTGTACGGACAGCCACCGGGGAGCTGTTTTTT. This encodes CAWSVRTATGELFF.

The table lists this clone with a few counts. The chain uses TRBV18 and TRBJ2-7, with D possibly being TRBD2 (6 bases). V was trimmed by 2 bases and J by 3 bases, leaving 11 bases between them. Looked up from germline, CDR1 is KGHSH and CDR2 is LQKENI. The CDR3 is 14 residues long. The CDR3 coding sequence is TGTGCCAGCTCACCATTCCGGGGAGGCTACGAGCAGTACTTC. Amino acids: CASSPFRGGYEQYF.

The V call is TRBV5-1, the J call TRBJ2-7; 8 bases agree with TRBD1. The CDR3 sequence is 15 residues long. Losses at the gene ends were 4 bases for V and 0 bases for J; bases not matched to a gene: 6. Germline V gene lookup returns CDR1 SGHRS and CDR2 YFSETQ. CDR3 loop: CASSPGQVSSYEQYF. In DNA form, the CDR3 reads TGCGCCAGCAGCCCGGGACAGGTGTCCTCCTACGAGCAGTACTTC.

This chain joins TRBV7-9 and TRBJ2-7; 8 bases are a match to TRBD1. The CDR3 length is 16 residues. Germline CDR1 and CDR2: SEHNR and FQNEAQ (reference sequence). V dropped 1 base and J dropped 6; count of bases not matched to a gene: 11. This CDR3 is CASSLVRFRTGSEQYF. In DNA form, the CDR3 reads TGTGCCAGCAGCTTAGTTCGGTTTCGGACAGGGAGCGAGCAGTACTTC.

J is TRBJ2-7 and V is TRBV10-3, with 13 bases fitting TRBD2. Germline lookup yields CDR1 ENHRY and CDR2 SYGVKD. V trimming: 2 bases; J trimming: 2 bases; junction bases outside the gene matches: 3. The CDR3 contains 16 residues. The CDR3 DNA reads as TGTGCCATCAGTGAGCGGACTAGCGGGAGCACCTACGAGCAGTACTTC. Encoded protein: CAISERTSGSTYEQYF.

The chain joins TRBV7-6 to TRBJ2-7, with D maybe TRBD1 (6 bases). Trimming pared 5 bases from V and 3 bases from J, leaving 11 bases between. Germline CDR1 SGHVS, CDR2 FNYEAQ. CDR3 size: 13 residues. The CDR3 sequence is CASSTGQGYEQYF. Here the CDR3 DNA reads TGTGCCAGCAGCACGGGACAAGGCTACGAGCAGTACTTC.

CDR3 DNA sequence: TGTGCCAGCAGTATGGGACAGGGCACAGATACGCAGTATTTT. It is translated as CASSMGQGTDTQYF. The J gene is TRBJ2-3, the V gene TRBV27; the match to TRBD1 covers 8 bases. The trim removed 5 bases at V and 1 base at J, leaving 2 bases unmatched. CDR1 is MNHEY, CDR2 SMNVEV, per germline (reference sequence). This CDR3 spans 14 amino acids.

The chain has TRBV7-3 and TRBJ2-1; 9 bases agree with TRBD2. Trimming at V came to 2 bases and at J to 3 bases, leaving 11 bases not matched to a gene. Germline-derived CDR1 and CDR2 are SGHTA and FQGTGA. The CDR3 length is 18 residues. The CDR3 is CASSLLAGGPVSYNEQFF. CDR3 sequence (DNA): TGTGCCAGCAGCTTACTGGCGGGAGGGCCGGTCAGCTACAATGAGCAGTTCTTC.

The chain is built from TRBV19 and TRBJ2-7; the D gene is possibly TRBD1 (5 bases). Trimming took 6 bases from V and 3 from J, leaving 9 bases between them. The length of the CDR3 is 12 residues. Germline V gene sequence: CDR1 LNHDA, CDR2 SQIVND (reference sequence). As DNA, the CDR3 is TGTGCCAGTAGCGACAGAAACTACGAGCAGTACTTC. Encoded protein: CASSDRNYEQYF.

The J gene is TRBJ2-2, the V gene TRBV5-1; TRBD2 matches 8 bases. CDR1 SGHRS and CDR2 YFSETQ come from the germline V gene. V lost 3 bases, J lost 4 bases, and 8 bases stayed unmatched. This CDR3 region has 16 residues. CDR3 residues: CASSSRGGLSTGELFF. The DNA of the CDR3 is TGCGCCAGCAGCTCCCGGGGGGGATTGAGCACCGGGGAGCTGTTTTTT. The full variable domain, with the rest looked up from reference TRBV5-1 and TRBJ2-2, is KAGVTQTPRYLIKTRGQQVTLSCSPISGHRSVSWYQQTPGQGLQFLFEYFSETQRNKGNFPGRFSGRQFSNSRSEMNVSTLELGDSALYLCASSSRGGLSTGELFFGEGSRLTVL.

The chain couples TRBV2 to TRBJ2-7, with 7 bases matching TRBD1. Germline V CDR1 and CDR2: SNHLY, FYNNEI. This CDR3 spans 11 amino acids. The V and J ends lost 6 bases and 6 bases, in that order; junction bases with no gene match: 2. The CDR3 loop is CASRQGIEQYF. The CDR3 DNA reads TGTGCCAGCAGACAGGGGATCGAGCAGTACTTC.

This sequence joins TRBV5-6 and TRBJ1-1, with unresolved D. Trimming cost V 3 bases and J 0 bases, with 21 bases left between them. CDR1 and CDR2 (germline): SGHDT, YYEEEE. This CDR3 has 18 amino acids. CDR3 sequence: CASSYIAPIQTMNTEAFF. The CDR3 DNA reads TGTGCCAGCAGCTACATCGCCCCCATACAGACCATGAACACTGAAGCTTTCTTT.

V gene TRBV27 combines with J gene TRBJ2-3; 10 bases line up with TRBD2. The trim removed 6 bases at V and 2 bases at J, leaving 8 bases unmatched. CDR1 and CDR2 (germline): MNHEY, SMNVEV (reference sequence). The CDR3 extends over 16 amino acids. The CDR3 DNA follows: TGTGCCAGCAGAGGTAGGCTAGCGGGGGTCACAGATACGCAGTATTTT. The encoded protein is CASRGRLAGVTDTQYF.

This CDR3 is CASSLSRQSQETQYF. The CDR3 DNA is TGTGCCAGCAGTTTATCGAGACAAAGCCAAGAGACCCAGTACTTC. The chain combines TRBV27 with TRBJ2-5; D call uncertain. Germline V lookup: CDR1 MNHEY, CDR2 SMNVEV (reference sequence). Trimming stripped 0 bases from V and 1 base from J, with 9 bases between. The CDR3 spans 15 residues.

The chain employs TRBV6-1 and TRBJ1-5; tentative D call: TRBD1 (5 bases). CDR3 length equals 13 residues. V was cut by 3 bases and J by 4 bases, with 7 bases left in between. In germline, CDR1 is MNHNS, CDR2 SASEGT. The CDR3 coding sequence is TGTGCCAGCAGTGAGACAGAGAATCAGCCCCAGCATTTT. It yields the protein CASSETENQPQHF.